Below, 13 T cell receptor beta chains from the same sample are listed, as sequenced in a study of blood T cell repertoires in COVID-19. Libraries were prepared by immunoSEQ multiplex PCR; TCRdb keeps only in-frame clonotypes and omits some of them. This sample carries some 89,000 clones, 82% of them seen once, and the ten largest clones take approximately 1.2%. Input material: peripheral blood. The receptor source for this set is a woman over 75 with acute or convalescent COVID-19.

The CDR3 loop is CASTQDSANTEAFF. The CDR3 region has the DNA TGTGCCAGCACCCAAGACAGTGCGAACACTGAAGCTTTCTTT. The gene calls are TRBV6-5 and TRBJ1-1; the D gene is possibly TRBD1 (5 bases). The germline gives CDR1 MNHEY, CDR2 SVGAGI. This CDR3 is built from 14 residues. Trimming left V 7 bases short and J 1 base short, with 13 bases between.

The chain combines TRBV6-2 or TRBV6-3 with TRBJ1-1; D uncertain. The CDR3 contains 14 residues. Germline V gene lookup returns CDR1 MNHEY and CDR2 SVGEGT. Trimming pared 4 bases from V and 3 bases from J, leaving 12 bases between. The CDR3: CASSWPGKYTEAFF. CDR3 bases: TGTGCCAGCAGTTGGCCGGGAAAGTACACTGAAGCTTTCTTT.

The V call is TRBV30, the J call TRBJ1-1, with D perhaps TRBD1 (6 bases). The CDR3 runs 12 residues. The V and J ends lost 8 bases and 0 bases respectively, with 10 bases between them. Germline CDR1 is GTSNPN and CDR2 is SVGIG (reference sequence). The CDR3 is CAGGGLNTEAFF. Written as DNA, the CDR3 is TGTGCCGGGGGGGGGCTGAACACTGAAGCTTTCTTT.

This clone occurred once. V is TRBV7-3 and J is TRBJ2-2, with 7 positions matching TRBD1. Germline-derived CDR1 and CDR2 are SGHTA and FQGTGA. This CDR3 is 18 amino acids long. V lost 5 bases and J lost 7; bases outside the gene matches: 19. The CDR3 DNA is TGTGCCAGCAGCCCCCGGGACAGACGATCTGCGTTCAGCGGGGAGCTGTTTTTT. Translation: CASSPRDRRSAFSGELFF.

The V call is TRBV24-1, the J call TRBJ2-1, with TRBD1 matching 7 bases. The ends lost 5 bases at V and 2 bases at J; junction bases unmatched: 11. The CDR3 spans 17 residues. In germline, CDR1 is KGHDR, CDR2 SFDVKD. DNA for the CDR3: TGTGCCACCAGTGGACTATCCCGGGACAGAGCCTACAATGAGCAGTTCTTC. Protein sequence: CATSGLSRDRAYNEQFF.

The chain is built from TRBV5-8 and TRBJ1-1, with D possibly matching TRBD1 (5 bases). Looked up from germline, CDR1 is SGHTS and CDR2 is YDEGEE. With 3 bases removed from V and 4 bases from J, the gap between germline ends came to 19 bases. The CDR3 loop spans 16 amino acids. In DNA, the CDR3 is TGTGCCAGCAGCTACGTACGCCTGATCCAGGGCACTGAAGCTTTCTTT. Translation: CASSYVRLIQGTEAFF.

CDR3 sequence: CASSKRTGYSNQPQHF. The CDR3, as DNA: TGTGCCAGCAGCAAAAGGACAGGGTATAGCAATCAGCCCCAGCATTTT. This chain joins TRBV5-8 and TRBJ1-5, with 8 bases matching TRBD1. Germline assignment: CDR1 SGHTS and CDR2 YDEGEE. CDR3 length: 16 amino acids. V shed 4 bases, J shed 0 bases, and the junction held 6 bases outside the gene matches.

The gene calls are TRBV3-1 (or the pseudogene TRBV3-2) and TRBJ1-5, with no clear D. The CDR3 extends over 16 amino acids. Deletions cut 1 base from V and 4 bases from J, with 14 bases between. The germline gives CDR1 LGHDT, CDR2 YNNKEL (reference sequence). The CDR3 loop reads CASSQGTGVHNQPQHF. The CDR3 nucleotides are TGTGCCAGCAGCCAAGGTACCGGGGTTCATAATCAGCCCCAGCATTTT.

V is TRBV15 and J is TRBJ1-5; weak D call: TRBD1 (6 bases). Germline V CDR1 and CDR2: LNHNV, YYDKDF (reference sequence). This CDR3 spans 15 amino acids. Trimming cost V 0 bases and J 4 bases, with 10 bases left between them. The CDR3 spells CATSREQGENQPQHF. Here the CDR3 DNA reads TGTGCCACCAGCAGAGAACAGGGAGAGAATCAGCCCCAGCATTTT.

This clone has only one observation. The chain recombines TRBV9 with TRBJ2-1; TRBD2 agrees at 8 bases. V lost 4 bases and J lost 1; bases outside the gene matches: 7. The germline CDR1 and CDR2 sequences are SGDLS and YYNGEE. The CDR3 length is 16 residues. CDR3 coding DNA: TGTGCCAGCAGCCCCTTTGGCGGGGGGTCCTACAATGAGCAGTTCTTC. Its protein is CASSPFGGGSYNEQFF.

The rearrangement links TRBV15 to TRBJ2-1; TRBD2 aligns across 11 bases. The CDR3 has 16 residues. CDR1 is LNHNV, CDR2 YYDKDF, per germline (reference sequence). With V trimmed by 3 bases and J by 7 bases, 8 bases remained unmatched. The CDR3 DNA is TGTGCCACCAGCAGCCTTACTAGCGGGAGAAGGAATGAGCAGTTCTTC. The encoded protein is CATSSLTSGRRNEQFF.

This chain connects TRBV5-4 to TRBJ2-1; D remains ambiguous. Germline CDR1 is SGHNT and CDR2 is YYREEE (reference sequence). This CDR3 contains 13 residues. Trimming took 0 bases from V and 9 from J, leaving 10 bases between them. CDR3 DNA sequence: TGTGCCAGCAGCTTGGGGCAGCCGGGTGAGCAGTTCTTC. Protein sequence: CASSLGQPGEQFF.

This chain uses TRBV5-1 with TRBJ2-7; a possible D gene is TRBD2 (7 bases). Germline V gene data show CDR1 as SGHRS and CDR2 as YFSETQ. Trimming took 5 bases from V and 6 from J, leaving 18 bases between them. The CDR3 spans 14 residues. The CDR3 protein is CASSQTGGASEQYF. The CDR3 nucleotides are TGCGCCAGCAGTCAGACTGGGGGGGCTTCCGAGCAGTACTTC.